What follows is one T cell receptor beta chain and its context. The antigen is unknown. The PCR had 60 Vbeta and 13 Jbeta primers. Libraries were prepared by immunoSEQ multiplex PCR; TCRdb keeps only in-frame clonotypes and omits some of them. The sample shows some 270,000 clones, about nine tenths of them seen only once. The entry originates in a study of cytomegalovirus exposure and HLA in healthy donors. Study observations and caveats: By HLA locus, TCR association rates varied in a later analysis, with DRB1 showing the most and HLA-C the fewest. After further analysis at a later stage, 16,951 TCR beta sequences were associated with HLA alleles at 0.05 false discovery rate.

This TCR derives from a girl between 2 and 10 years old in good health and CMV-seronegative. The sample consisted of PBMCs.

The CDR3 sequence: CASGLASGTSVYEQYF. CDR3 coding DNA: TGTGCTAGTGGTTTGGCCTCCGGGACTTCCGTCTACGAGCAGTACTTC. The genes are TRBV12-5 and TRBJ2-7; D might be TRBD2 (6 bases). Germline CDR1 and CDR2: LGHNT and FRNRAP. This CDR3 spans 16 amino acids. Trimming took off 1 base at V and 3 bases at J, with 16 bases between the two ends.